This is a list of T cell receptor beta chains from one sample in a study of T-cell reconstitution after alpha-beta-depleted transplantation in children. TCRdb independently ran MiXCR on the PCR reads; one entry per CDR3 protein. This table holds a few hundred thousand distinct CDR3 sequences, approximately 41% found once. Source: PBMCs, taken before TCRalphabeta/CD19-depleted stem cell transplant. These receptors were taken from a girl aged 2-9 years with aplastic anemia, due to receive a stem cell transplant. The CDR3 runs from the conserved cysteine through the conserved F or W. D genes are given only for firm matches. Not all rows give a size; the values are once, few, many and, for expanded clones, a class.

clone_size d_call j_call v_call cdr3_aa cdr3_nt
. . TRBJ1-2 TRBV28 CASRLPVTVTNYGYTF TGTGCCAGCAGACTCCCCGTGACAGTCACTAACTATGGCTACACCTTC
many . TRBJ1-2 TRBV28 CGKWADYGYTF TGTGGCAAGTGGGCGGACTATGGCTACACCTTC
few . TRBJ1-1 TRBV7-9 CASSVKRRGDTEAFF TGTGCCAGCAGCGTAAAGCGGAGAGGAGACACTGAAGCTTTCTTT
. . TRBJ2-1 TRBV15 CATSREGGTFTNEQFF TGTGCCACCAGCAGAGAAGGTGGGACATTCACGAATGAGCAGTTCTTC
few TRBD1 TRBJ1-3 TRBV27 CASSLLLRTGGDSGNTIYF TGTGCCAGCAGTTTATTGTTGAGGACAGGGGGGGACTCTGGAAACACCATATATTTT
many TRBD2 TRBJ2-3 TRBV29-1 CSHRTSGSTDTQYF TGCAGCCACCGGACTAGCGGGAGCACAGATACGCAGTATTTT
many . TRBJ2-6 TRBV29-1 CSVPYYSTSGANVLTF TGCAGCGTCCCGTACTATTCTACCTCTGGGGCCAACGTCCTGACTTTC
. TRBD1 TRBJ2-2 TRBV11-1 CASSLTRDRDRGHTGELFF TGTGCCAGCAGCTTGACAAGGGACCGGGACAGGGGGCACACCGGGGAGCTGTTTTTT
many TRBD2 TRBJ2-1 TRBV7-2 CASAGLAASYNEQFF TGTGCCAGCGCTGGGCTAGCGGCCTCCTACAATGAGCAGTTCTTC
. TRBD1 TRBJ2-3 TRBV7-3 CASSPTRGPTDTQYF TGTGCCAGCAGCCCAACGAGGGGGCCCACAGATACGCAGTATTTT
. TRBD2 TRBJ2-7 TRBV5-1 CASSGLAGTYEQYF TGCGCCAGCAGCGGTCTAGCGGGAACTTACGAGCAGTACTTC
many . TRBJ1-5 TRBV12-3/TRBV12-4 CASSFADDQPQHF TGTGCCAGCAGTTTCGCCGATGATCAGCCCCAGCATTTT
few . TRBJ2-5 TRBV7-2 CASSSRPQETQYF TGTGCCAGCAGCTCCCGGCCGCAAGAGACCCAGTACTTC
. TRBD2 TRBJ2-1 TRBV20-1 CSATHGTSGSYNEQFF TGCAGTGCCACGCACGGGACTAGCGGCTCCTACAATGAGCAGTTCTTC
many TRBD2 TRBJ2-5 TRBV29-1 CSGDPGAGGETQYF TGCAGCGGGGACCCGGGGGCGGGAGGAGAGACCCAGTACTTC
. . TRBJ2-7 TRBV29-1 CSVATQGGYEQYF TGCAGCGTTGCGACTCAGGGGGGATACGAGCAGTACTTC
. . TRBJ2-3 TRBV6-5 CASSYPTPDTQYF TGTGCCAGCAGTTACCCTACTCCAGATACGCAGTATTTT
few TRBD2 TRBJ2-1 TRBV19 CASSIGNSGTPVNEQFF TGTGCCAGTAGTATAGGTAATAGCGGGACCCCCGTCAATGAGCAGTTCTTC
. TRBD2 TRBJ2-2 TRBV20-1 CSARGVLAGHTGELFF TGCAGTGCTAGAGGAGTTCTAGCGGGACACACCGGGGAGCTGTTTTTT
few . TRBJ2-7 TRBV6-5 CASSSLQGLSSYEQYF TGTGCCAGCAGTTCCCTCCAAGGGTTATCATCCTACGAGCAGTACTTC
few . TRBJ1-2 TRBV11-1 CASSLVKGKSLRNYGYTF TGTGCCAGCAGCTTAGTGAAAGGAAAGAGTTTACGGAACTATGGCTACACCTTC
. TRBD1 TRBJ2-1 TRBV20-1 CSARDRGFLLDEQFF TGCAGTGCTAGGGACAGGGGATTCCTTCTCGATGAGCAGTTCTTC